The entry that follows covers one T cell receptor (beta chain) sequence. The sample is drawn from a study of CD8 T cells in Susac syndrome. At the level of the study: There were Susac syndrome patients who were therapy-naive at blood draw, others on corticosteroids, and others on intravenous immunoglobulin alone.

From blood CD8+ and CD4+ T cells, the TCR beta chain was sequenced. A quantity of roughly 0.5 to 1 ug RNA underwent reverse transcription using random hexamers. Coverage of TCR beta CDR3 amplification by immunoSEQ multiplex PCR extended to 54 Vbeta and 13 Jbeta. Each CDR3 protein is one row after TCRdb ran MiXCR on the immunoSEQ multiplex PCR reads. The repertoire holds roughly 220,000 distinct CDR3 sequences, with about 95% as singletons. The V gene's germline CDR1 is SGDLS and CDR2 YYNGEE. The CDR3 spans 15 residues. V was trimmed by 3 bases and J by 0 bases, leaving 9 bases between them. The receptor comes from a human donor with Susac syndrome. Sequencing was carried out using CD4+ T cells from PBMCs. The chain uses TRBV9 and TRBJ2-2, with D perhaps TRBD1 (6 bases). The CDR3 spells CASSGGQTNTGELFF. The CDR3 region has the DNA TGTGCCAGCAGCGGGGGACAAACGAACACCGGGGAGCTGTTTTTT.